This T cell receptor beta chain originates from a study of T cell changes during pregnancy in multiple sclerosis. Only in-frame clones appear in the TCRdb table, and some are missing; sequencing was by immunoSEQ multiplex PCR. The sample includes about 56,000 clones, around nine tenths of them seen just once. The CDR3 is 11 residues long. Germline values: CDR1 SGHRS, CDR2 YFSETQ. Trimming took 3 bases from V and 6 from J, leaving 7 bases between them. The sample comprised peripheral blood from another person, used as feeder cells. The chain employs TRBV5-1 and TRBJ2-7; D gene uncertain. The sequence came from a human donor whose cells served as feeder cells for cultures in a pregnancy study. This CDR3 reads CASSSGSEQYF. CDR3 coding DNA: TGCGCCAGCAGCTCCGGGTCCGAGCAGTACTTC.